This entry concerns a single TCR beta chain. The data belong to a study of cytomegalovirus exposure and HLA in healthy donors. With 60 Vbeta and 13 Jbeta primers, the PCR was carried out. Produced via immunoSEQ multiplex PCR; TCRdb's table is partial and in-frame only. The data contain around 130,000 clones, approximately 80% of them seen just once; the ten biggest clones take up over 2.5%. Source material: PBMCs. This TCR was recovered from a male donor in good health and CMV-seronegative.

This CDR3 is CASSVLAGSYEQYF. The DNA for the CDR3 is TGCGCCAGCAGTGTACTAGCGGGATCCTACGAGCAGTACTTC. The J gene is TRBJ2-7, the V gene TRBV10-1; 10 nucleotides line up with TRBD2. Germline lookup yields CDR1 WNHNN and CDR2 SYGVQD (reference sequence). The V segment lost 4 bases and the J segment 1 base; nucleotides outside the gene matches: 1. This CDR3 is 14 amino acids long.